Presented here are 32 T cell receptor beta chains from one specimen sequenced in a study of circulating CD8 cells and anti-PD-1 response in melanoma. The QIAseq Immune Repertoire TCR panel built the libraries from roughly 15 ng of total RNA. TCRdb re-called the reads with MiXCR, one entry per CDR3 protein. Of hundreds of distinct CDR3 sequences listed, approximately 9.9% were seen once; the top ten hold about 40%. Live CD3+CD8+TCRalphabeta+ cells were sorted into four subsets by PD-1 and/or TIGIT. The sample consisted of CD8+ T cells from PBMCs, taken at baseline or after one month of anti-PD-1 therapy (not recorded which). These receptors originate from a human donor with melanoma.

This chain links TRBV27 with TRBJ2-7, with 12 bases fitting TRBD1. This CDR3 is built from 15 residues. V was pared by 2 bases and J by 2 bases, with 1 base of the junction left unmatched. Germline V CDR1 and CDR2: MNHEY, SMNVEV (reference sequence). The CDR3 region has the DNA TGTGCCAGCAGTTTAGGGACAGGGGGCCCCTACGAGCAGTACTTC. Protein product: CASSLGTGGPYEQYF.

This clonotype is hyperexpanded (1% or more) within its sample. This chain links TRBV27 with TRBJ2-1; D possibly corresponds to TRBD1 (5 bases). V lost 6 bases and J 7 bases, leaving 13 bases between the germline ends. This CDR3 contains 13 residues. CDR1 and CDR2 (germline): MNHEY, SMNVEV (reference sequence). The chain's CDR3 is CASSLPPGNEQFF. The CDR3 DNA is TGTGCCAGCAGCCTCCCCCCAGGGAATGAGCAGTTCTTC.

The sample holds a few counts of this clonotype. The chain uses TRBV19 and TRBJ2-3; no definite D call. Per the germline V gene, CDR1 is LNHDA and CDR2 is SQIVND (reference sequence). Trimming cost V 3 bases and J 2 bases, with 3 bases left between them. The CDR3 has 12 amino acids. The chain's CDR3 is CASSMNTDTQYF. DNA for the CDR3: TGTGCCAGTAGTATGAACACAGATACGCAGTATTTT.

V is TRBV7-3 and J is TRBJ2-3; the D is unclear. Per germline, CDR1 SGHTA and CDR2 FQGTGA. The length of the CDR3 is 13 residues. V gave up 4 bases and J gave up 8 bases, with 13 bases separating them. Here the CDR3 reads CASSSPEASTQYF. Here the CDR3 DNA reads TGTGCCAGCAGCTCACCCGAGGCAAGTACGCAGTATTTT. The full variable domain, in which reference TRBV7-3 and TRBJ2-3 provide the parts outside the CDR3, is GAGVSQTPSNKVTEKGKYVELRCDPISGHTALYWYRQSLGQGPEFLIYFQGTGAADDSGLPNDRFFAVRPEGSVSTLKIQRTERGDSAVYLCASSSPEASTQYFGPGTRLTVL.

This clonotype is categorized as medium-sized. The rearrangement joins TRBV18 to TRBJ2-7; D might be TRBD1 (6 bases). This CDR3 comprises 12 residues. The V gene's germline CDR1 is KGHSH and CDR2 LQKENI. V was pared by 3 bases and J by 12 bases, with 15 bases between. CDR3: CASSPDRLNPYF. The CDR3 region has the DNA TGTGCCAGCTCACCGGACAGATTGAACCCGTACTTC.

This chain joins TRBV21-1 and TRBJ1-1. TRBV21-1 is listed as a pseudogene. The CDR3 is 16 residues long. CDR3 region: CASSKEGRDLNTEAFF. CDR3 nucleotide sequence: TGTGCCAGCAGCAAAGAGGGACGGGACTTGAACACTGAAGCTTTCTTT.

This clonotype ranks as large. This chain links TRBV6-1 with TRBJ1-1; D ambiguous. V lost 5 bases, J lost 3 bases, and 10 bases lay in between. The CDR3 has 13 amino acids. Looked up from germline, CDR1 is MNHNS and CDR2 is SASEGT. The CDR3 is CASSLEDYTEAFF. CDR3 DNA sequence: TGTGCCAGCAGTTTGGAGGACTACACTGAAGCTTTCTTT.

By frequency in the sample, this clonotype is medium-sized. The chain couples TRBV3-1 to TRBJ1-1; D ambiguous. Germline V gene lookup returns CDR1 LGHDT and CDR2 YNNKEL (reference sequence). V lost 4 bases and J 4 bases, leaving 10 bases between the germline ends. The CDR3 extends over 13 amino acids. This chain's CDR3 is CASSLGWVTEAFF. DNA of the CDR3: TGTGCCAGCAGCCTTGGGTGGGTCACTGAAGCTTTCTTT.

By sample share, this clonotype is medium-sized. This sequence joins TRBV27 and TRBJ2-1, with 11 nucleotides matching TRBD1. Germline V gene data show CDR1 as MNHEY and CDR2 as SMNVEV (reference sequence). V trimming: 3 bases; J trimming: 5 bases; junction bases outside the gene matches: 9. This CDR3 comprises 17 residues. The CDR3 sequence: CASSFWRGQGADNEQFF. The CDR3 DNA reads TGTGCCAGCAGTTTTTGGAGAGGACAGGGGGCCGACAATGAGCAGTTCTTC.

This clonotype is medium-sized. The V gene is TRBV27, the J gene TRBJ2-5, with D unresolved. The V gene's germline CDR1 is MNHEY and CDR2 SMNVEV (reference sequence). V was shortened by 1 base and J by 2 bases, with 5 bases between the two germline ends. The CDR3 totals 13 residues. CDR3 residues: CASSLWSQETQYF. CDR3 nucleotides: TGTGCCAGCAGTTTATGGTCGCAAGAGACCCAGTACTTC.

This chain connects TRBV20-1 to TRBJ2-3; D could derive from TRBD1 or TRBD2 (6 bases each). The CDR3 has 12 residues. Germline V CDR1 and CDR2: DFQATT, SNEGSKA (reference sequence). The V and J ends lost 6 bases and 4 bases respectively, with 11 bases between them. The CDR3 DNA reads as TGCAGTGCCGGAGGGGGAGCAGATACGCAGTATTTT. Translated, it gives CSAGGGADTQYF.

This clonotype was counted once. The chain has TRBV30 and TRBJ2-7; perhaps D is TRBD1 or TRBD2 (5 bases each). Trimming took off 0 bases at V and 5 bases at J, with 14 bases between the two ends. CDR3 length: 14 residues. Per germline, CDR1 GTSNPN and CDR2 SVGIG (reference sequence). This CDR3 is CAWSVIFWGNEQYF. The DNA for the CDR3 is TGTGCCTGGAGTGTAATTTTCTGGGGGAACGAGCAGTACTTC.

By frequency in the sample, this clonotype is medium-sized. The chain combines TRBV28 with TRBJ2-5; 11 nucleotides line up with TRBD1. The CDR3 is made up of 15 amino acids. Germline CDR1 reads MDHEN; CDR2 reads SYDVKM. V shed 5 bases and J 5 bases; nucleotides not matched to a gene: 7. DNA for the CDR3: TGTGCCAGCAGTGCGGACAGGGGGCAGGGGGAGACCCAGTACTTC. Protein: CASSADRGQGETQYF.

By its share, this clonotype is medium-sized. The chain employs TRBV19 and TRBJ1-1; no clear D. The ends were cut back, 7 bases at V and 1 base at J, with 13 bases in the middle. Germline CDR1 and CDR2: LNHDA and SQIVND (reference sequence). The CDR3 runs to 14 residues. The CDR3 nucleotides read TGTGCCAGTACCCTCCCTACCTGGAACACTGAAGCTTTCTTT. As protein: CASTLPTWNTEAFF.

This clonotype is medium-sized in the sample. This chain links TRBV9 with TRBJ2-5; D remains ambiguous. Germline V lookup: CDR1 SGDLS, CDR2 YYNGEE. V lost 3 bases and J lost 5, with 17 bases in between. The CDR3 extends over 15 amino acids. CDR3 region: CASSATVSRRETQYF. DNA for the CDR3: TGTGCCAGCAGCGCAACGGTCTCCCGTCGGGAGACCCAGTACTTC.

Sample share makes this clonotype medium-sized. The J gene is TRBJ2-3, the V gene TRBV5-5, with D uncertain. Germline V gene lookup returns CDR1 SGHKS and CDR2 YYEKEE (reference sequence). Trimming cost V 2 bases and J 1 base, with 14 bases left between them. The CDR3 is 16 amino acids. DNA of the CDR3: TGTGCCAGCAGCTTCACCGGTAGGGTCGGCACAGATACGCAGTATTTT. Protein: CASSFTGRVGTDTQYF.

This clonotype was observed a few times. CDR3 sequence (DNA): TGTGCCAGCAGTGAAGGGGACGGCACTGGGGGGGAGACCCAGTACTTC. Protein product: CASSEGDGTGGETQYF. The genes are TRBV6-1 and TRBJ2-5; weak D call: TRBD2 (6 bases). V lost 1 base, J lost 5 bases, and 17 bases lay in between. CDR3 size: 16 residues. Germline CDR1 MNHNS, CDR2 SASEGT.

Within the sample, this clonotype is large. The chain links TRBV6-4 to TRBJ2-3, with TRBD1 matching over 8 bases. The CDR3 has 14 amino acids. Per germline, CDR1 MRHNA and CDR2 SNTAGT. V lost 2 bases to trimming and J lost 4 bases; unmatched junction nucleotides: 2. For the CDR3, the DNA is TGTGCCAGCAGTGACGGACAGGGCGCAGATACGCAGTATTTT. Translating gives CASSDGQGADTQYF.

By its share, this clonotype is medium-sized (0.01 to 0.1%). This chain connects TRBV27 to TRBJ2-1; 8 bases line up with TRBD2. CDR1 is MNHEY and CDR2 is SMNVEV in the germline V gene (reference sequence). This CDR3 is 12 amino acids long. The trim removed 7 bases at V and 10 bases at J, leaving 6 bases unmatched. CDR3 protein: CASTTGGQEQFF. The DNA for the CDR3 is TGTGCCAGCACTACGGGGGGGCAAGAGCAGTTCTTC.

By sample fraction, this clonotype is medium-sized. The chain has TRBV11-2 and TRBJ2-1; TRBD2 matches 15 bases. The ends lost 6 bases at V and 4 bases at J; junction bases unmatched: 13. Germline V gene lookup returns CDR1 SGHAT and CDR2 FQNNGV. The CDR3 contains 19 residues. DNA of the CDR3: TGTGCCAGCAGTCCCCGGACTAGCGGGAGGGCCTCGGGGTACAATGAGCAGTTCTTC. Translated: CASSPRTSGRASGYNEQFF.

This clonotype is hyperexpanded. This rearrangement joins TRBV28 to TRBJ2-7; TRBD1 matches at 9 bases. Germline CDR1 MDHEN, CDR2 SYDVKM. J was trimmed by 4 bases and V by 8 bases; bases with no gene match: 9. This CDR3 spans 14 amino acids. This CDR3 is CASRVGQGLYEQYF. The CDR3 DNA sequence: TGTGCCAGCCGAGTGGGACAGGGCTTATACGAGCAGTACTTC.

This clonotype turned up a few times. The DNA for the CDR3 is TGTGCCAGCAGTGAGGGGAGGGGGAACTCTGGAAACACCATATATTTT. Residues: CASSEGRGNSGNTIYF. This chain connects TRBV25-1 to TRBJ1-3; tentatively, D is TRBD1 (6 bases). Germline CDR1 MGHDK, CDR2 SYGVNS. The CDR3 runs 16 residues. V dropped 3 bases and J dropped 0 bases, with 12 bases sitting between them.

In the case of this clonotype: One end of the junction is discordant with germline, which a read error may explain. The rearrangement links TRBV27 to TRBJ2-1; D gene ambiguous. There are 15 residues in the CDR3. Germline CDR1 reads MNHEY; CDR2 reads SMNVEV (reference sequence). The CDR3 loop is CTSSSHLEPYNEQFF. The CDR3 nucleotides are TGTACCAGCAGTTCGCATCTAGAACCCTACAATGAGCAGTTCTTC.

By sample share, this clonotype is medium-sized (0.01 to 0.1%). V is TRBV30 and J is TRBJ2-5; D is unresolved. The germline V and J ends were trimmed by 4 bases and 5 bases, with 8 bases remaining between them. CDR1 and CDR2 from the germline V gene are GTSNPN and SVGIG (reference sequence). This CDR3 region has 11 residues. In DNA form, the CDR3 reads TGTGCCTGGAAGGGCCAGGAGACCCAGTACTTC. This gives the protein CAWKGQETQYF.

By share, this clonotype counts as medium-sized. The chain uses TRBV9 and TRBJ1-1; perhaps TRBD1 as D (5 bases). Between the trimmed V and J ends, which lost 4 bases and 0 bases, there was a span of 7 bases. CDR1 is SGDLS and CDR2 is YYNGEE in the germline V gene. The CDR3 has 13 amino acids. The CDR3 sequence is CASSQTVNTEAFF. The CDR3 nucleotides read TGTGCCAGCAGCCAGACAGTGAACACTGAAGCTTTCTTT.

This clonotype showed up just a few times. The junction and the germline gene differ at one end; a read error may be behind it. The gene calls are TRBV9 and TRBJ2-7, with D possibly being TRBD2 (6 bases). The CDR3 extends over 12 amino acids. Germline CDR1 and CDR2: SGDLS and YYNGEE. The CDR3 DNA is TGCGCCAGGAGGGACGCCCCCTACGAGCAGTACTTC. Its protein is CARRDAPYEQYF.

This clonotype is classed as medium-sized. CDR3 in DNA: TGCAGTGCTACCGGACTAGCGGTATACACAGATACGCAGTATTTT. It yields the protein CSATGLAVYTDTQYF. V is TRBV20-1 and J is TRBJ2-3; 10 bases line up with TRBD2. Germline CDR1 DFQATT, CDR2 SNEGSKA (reference sequence). The ends lost 4 bases at V and 2 bases at J; junction bases unmatched: 6. The CDR3 is 15 amino acids.

This clonotype is labeled as large (0.1 to 1%). The chain uses TRBV5-4 and TRBJ2-1; 10 bases agree with TRBD2. This CDR3 is 15 amino acids long. The ends lost 2 bases at V and 7 bases at J; junction bases unmatched: 6. CDR1 is SGHNT and CDR2 is YYREEE in the germline V gene (reference sequence). CDR3 residues: CASSFPSGGGNEQFF. In DNA form, the CDR3 reads TGTGCCAGCAGCTTTCCTAGCGGGGGCGGGAATGAGCAGTTCTTC.

As for this clonotype: This likely comes from a read error, as the CDR3 has no conserved phenylalanine or tryptophan at its end. The gene calls are TRBV9 and TRBJ2-2; tentatively, D is TRBD2 (5 bases). Per germline, CDR1 SGDLS and CDR2 YYNGEE. Trimming removed 3 bases at V and 10 bases at J, with 13 bases between. This CDR3 is built from 13 residues. The CDR3 spells CASSGSDPEELFS. Here the CDR3 DNA reads TGTGCCAGCAGCGGTAGCGACCCCGAGGAGCTGTTTTCT.

This clonotype is termed medium-sized. The chain links TRBV28 to TRBJ1-5, with D possibly matching TRBD1 (6 bases). This CDR3 region has 13 residues. Germline V gene sequence: CDR1 MDHEN, CDR2 SYDVKM. Trimming pared 8 bases from V and 5 bases from J, leaving 13 bases between. CDR3 coding DNA: TGTGCCAGCGACCAGGGGAGGGATCAGCCCCAGCATTTT. Translated, it gives CASDQGRDQPQHF.

This clonotype is labeled medium-sized. The J gene is TRBJ2-2, the V gene TRBV27, with unresolved D. Between the trimmed V and J ends, which lost 1 base and 9 bases, there was a span of 9 bases. This CDR3 is built from 13 residues. Germline V CDR1 and CDR2: MNHEY, SMNVEV (reference sequence). CDR3 amino acids: CASSLYGRWELFF. The CDR3 nucleotides read TGTGCCAGCAGTTTATACGGGCGTTGGGAGCTGTTTTTT.

The rearrangement uses TRBV13 and TRBJ2-3; the match to TRBD2 covers 10 bases. With 5 bases clipped from V and 3 bases from J, the junction kept 5 bases outside the gene matches. CDR3 length equals 15 residues. Germline CDR1 is PRHDT and CDR2 is FYEKMQ (reference sequence). CDR3 region: CASSESGRGTDTQYF. The DNA of the CDR3 is TGTGCCAGCAGCGAAAGCGGGAGGGGGACAGATACGCAGTATTTT.